This T cell receptor beta chain was sequenced for a study of T cell changes during pregnancy in multiple sclerosis. The CDR3 is made up of 15 amino acids. The germline CDR1 and CDR2 sequences are MGHRA and YSYEKL. Trimming pared 1 base from V and 0 bases from J, leaving 6 bases between. Measured with immunoSEQ multiplex PCR; TCRdb has only the in-frame clones, and not every one. The profile shows 35,000 to 50,000 clones, about 88% of them singletons. The material was CD4+ T cells from peripheral blood mononuclear cells, obtained in the second trimester of pregnancy. The chain has TRBV4-1 and TRBJ1-4; D gene uncertain. This sequence was found in a female donor with multiple sclerosis, enrolled in a pregnancy study. The DNA of the CDR3 is TGCGCCAGCAGCCAAGCGAGCACAACTAATGAAAAACTGTTTTTT. Its translation is CASSQASTTNEKLFF.